Following are 27 T cell receptor beta chains from one sample sequenced in a study of response to subunit inactivated influenza vaccine. Using its own MiXCR run on the RT-PCR reads, TCRdb lists one record per CDR3 protein. Of around 520,000 distinct CDR3 sequences in the sample, 25% were seen once. This specimen consisted of CD4+ T cells sorted from PBMCs, obtained approximately 5 days after vaccination. These receptor sequences come from a man between 50 and 59 years old who received an inactivated influenza vaccine.

The chain employs TRBV29-1 and TRBJ2-7; D is undetermined. This CDR3 contains 11 residues. Germline CDR1 SQVTM, CDR2 ANQGSEA. Deletions cut 6 bases from V and 2 bases from J, with 8 bases between. CDR3 nucleotide sequence: TGCAGCGTGCTGAGGACCTACGAGCAGTACTTC. This codes for CSVLRTYEQYF.

This clonotype has just a few counts. DNA of the CDR3: TGTGCCAGCAGTCACCCTGGACTAGCGGGAGGAGAGACCCAGTACTTC. It yields the protein CASSHPGLAGGETQYF. This chain links TRBV25-1 with TRBJ2-5; 14 bases are a match to TRBD2. Germline assignment: CDR1 MGHDK and CDR2 SYGVNS. The CDR3 length is 16 residues. Trimming took 5 bases from V and 4 from J; bases not matched to a gene: 6.

This clonotype was detected ten times or more. The V gene is TRBV29-1, the J gene TRBJ1-2; D might be TRBD1 (6 bases). Germline assignment: CDR1 SQVTM and CDR2 ANQGSEA. CDR3 length equals 13 residues. V was trimmed by 4 bases and J by 1 base, leaving 10 bases between them. The CDR3 nucleotides read TGCAGCGTTGCGCGACAGGATAACTATGGCTACACCTTC. Translated, it gives CSVARQDNYGYTF.

The chain uses TRBV4-3 and TRBJ2-3; D not certain. The CDR3 runs 14 residues. Germline V CDR1 and CDR2: LGHNA, YSLEER. Trimming took off 0 bases at V and 2 bases at J, with 6 bases between the two ends. The CDR3 here is CASSQDPYTDTQYF. CDR3 DNA: TGCGCCAGCAGCCAAGATCCATACACAGATACGCAGTATTTT.

The chain joins TRBV28 to TRBJ2-3; 8 bases match TRBD1. CDR3 size: 14 residues. V dropped 6 bases and J dropped 2; count of bases not matched to a gene: 4. Germline V gene lookup returns CDR1 MDHEN and CDR2 SYDVKM. CDR3 protein: CASRDRGPTDTQYF. CDR3 bases: TGTGCCAGCAGAGACAGGGGCCCCACAGATACGCAGTATTTT.

This clonotype came up a few times. This chain connects TRBV12-3 or TRBV12-4 to TRBJ2-5; D may be TRBD1 (5 bases). V was pared by 7 bases and J by 1 base, with 13 bases between. This CDR3 region has 14 residues. CDR3 loop: CASTQTVIQETQYF. CDR3 in DNA: TGTGCCAGCACCCAGACAGTTATCCAAGAGACCCAGTACTTC.

The CDR3 bases are TGTGCCAGCAGCTTAGGGCCAGAAATTAATGGCTACACCTTC. Protein: CASSLGPEINGYTF. V usage is TRBV7-8 and J usage is TRBJ1-2; D gene ambiguous. This CDR3 has 14 amino acids. Trimming cost V 1 base and J 6 bases, with 12 bases left between them. Per germline, CDR1 SGHVS and CDR2 FQNEAQ.

This clonotype has just a few counts. The V call is TRBV20-1, the J call TRBJ1-5, with 9 bases matching TRBD1. V lost 1 base and J lost 3; bases outside the gene matches: 4. The CDR3 runs 15 residues. Per germline, CDR1 DFQATT and CDR2 SNEGSKA (reference sequence). The CDR3 here is CSARATGGNNQPQHF. In nucleotides, the CDR3 is TGCAGTGCTAGAGCGACAGGGGGGAACAATCAGCCCCAGCATTTT.

There are a few counts of this clonotype. In DNA form, the CDR3 reads TGTGCCAGCAGTTTAGAAGGGTCCGCCCAGCATTTT. Its protein is CASSLEGSAQHF. J is TRBJ1-5 and V is TRBV12-3 or TRBV12-4, with D uncertain. With 1 base removed from V and 11 bases from J, the gap between germline ends came to 9 bases. The CDR3 has 12 residues.

This clonotype has more than one count but fewer than ten. The chain employs TRBV20-1 and TRBJ2-5, with D perhaps assigned TRBD1 or TRBD2 (7 bases each). This CDR3 spans 14 amino acids. Per the germline V gene, CDR1 is DFQATT and CDR2 is SNEGSKA (reference sequence). Trimming removed 5 bases from V and 4 bases from J, with 17 bases in between. The CDR3 DNA is TGCAGTGCTCCCCTCAGGGGGGGGTCAGAGACCCAGTACTTC. It yields the protein CSAPLRGGSETQYF.

This clonotype was seen a handful of times. This rearrangement joins TRBV18 to TRBJ2-3; perhaps D is TRBD1 or TRBD2 (5 bases each). Germline CDR1 KGHSH, CDR2 LQKENI. The V end was cut by 0 bases, the J end by 7 bases, with 17 bases between. The CDR3 is made up of 16 amino acids. CDR3 sequence reads: CASSPPSRGPLNTQYF. CDR3 in DNA: TGTGCCAGCTCACCACCGTCCCGGGGCCCATTGAATACGCAGTATTTT.

This clonotype showed up many times. The chain uses TRBV6-5 and TRBJ1-5; possibly TRBD1 for D (5 bases). The V gene lost 0 bases and the J gene lost 5 bases, with 11 bases spanning the gap. The CDR3 has 15 amino acids. CDR1 and CDR2 from the germline V gene are MNHEY and SVGAGI. CDR3 sequence reads: CASSYSMSGYQPQHF. DNA of the CDR3: TGTGCCAGCAGTTACTCGATGTCAGGGTATCAGCCCCAGCATTTT.

This clonotype was seen a handful of times. The V gene is TRBV14, the J gene TRBJ1-6; D is perhaps TRBD1 (6 bases). V lost 4 bases and J 9 bases, leaving 10 bases between the germline ends. The length of the CDR3 is 13 residues. Germline lookup yields CDR1 SGHDN and CDR2 FVKESK. CDR3 protein: CASSRTGISPLHF. Written as DNA, the CDR3 is TGTGCCAGCAGCCGAACAGGGATTTCACCCCTCCACTTT.

This chain connects TRBV5-1 to TRBJ2-6; TRBD1 matches at 7 bases. CDR1 and CDR2 (germline): SGHRS, YFSETQ. The CDR3 is 18 amino acids. V trimming: 2 bases; J trimming: 1 base; junction bases outside the gene matches: 9. CDR3 nucleotide sequence: TGCGCCAGCAGCTTTGGACAGGCCCAACGATCTGGGGCCAACGTCCTGACTTTC. It is translated as CASSFGQAQRSGANVLTF.

This clonotype was seen many times. The chain uses TRBV29-1 and TRBJ2-2, with TRBD1 as a possible D gene (5 bases). Germline V CDR1 and CDR2: SQVTM, ANQGSEA. The CDR3 loop spans 14 amino acids. CDR3 sequence reads: CGFQEQGITGELFF. CDR3 nucleotide sequence: TGCGGATTCCAGGAGCAGGGAATCACCGGGGAGCTGTTTTTT.

This clonotype has only a few counts. The chain couples TRBV5-1 to TRBJ1-1, with TRBD1 as a possible D gene (5 bases). Germline CDR1 is SGHRS and CDR2 is YFSETQ. V lost 4 bases, J lost 4 bases, and 14 bases lay in between. The CDR3 is 14 residues long. The DNA of the CDR3 is TGCGCCAGCAGCCCGGGGCCGAAGGGCACTGAAGCTTTCTTT. Translating it yields CASSPGPKGTEAFF.

This clonotype was seen more than once but under ten times. The J gene is TRBJ2-5, the V gene TRBV6-7; TRBD2 agrees at 8 bases. TRBV6-7 counts as an open reading frame of uncertain function. CDR3 size: 14 residues. Trimming at V came to 7 bases and at J to 1 base, leaving 5 bases not matched to a gene. The CDR3 DNA follows: TGTGCCAGCACCCTGGGGACTAGCCAAGAGACCCAGTACTTC. It specifies CASTLGTSQETQYF.

This clonotype occurred a few times. The chain links TRBV5-1 to TRBJ1-1; D is unclear. V was clipped by 0 bases and J by 3 bases, with 12 bases between them. In germline, CDR1 is SGHRS, CDR2 YFSETQ. This CDR3 contains 15 residues. This CDR3 reads CASSLGNQGDTEAFF. As DNA, the CDR3 is TGCGCCAGCAGCTTGGGAAATCAAGGCGACACTGAAGCTTTCTTT.

The CDR3: CASSYGQGPNNEQFF. The CDR3 DNA reads TGCGCCAGCAGCTACGGACAGGGCCCCAACAATGAGCAGTTCTTC. The V gene is TRBV5-1, the J gene TRBJ2-1, with 8 bases aligning to TRBD1. The CDR3 length is 15 residues. Germline V gene lookup returns CDR1 SGHRS and CDR2 YFSETQ. Trimming removed 3 bases from V and 5 bases from J; junction bases left unmatched: 7.

V gene TRBV12-3 or TRBV12-4 combines with J gene TRBJ1-6, with D unclear. The CDR3 is 14 residues long. Trimming removed 7 bases from V and 7 bases from J, with 14 bases in between. CDR3 sequence (DNA): TGTGCCAGCAAGAAACAGTCTAGCAATTCACCCCTCCACTTT. This codes for CASKKQSSNSPLHF.

This clonotype showed up just a few times. V gene TRBV12-3 or TRBV12-4 combines with J gene TRBJ1-6; D remains unclear. Trimming removed 5 bases at V and 0 bases at J, with 14 bases between. CDR3 length equals 17 residues. The CDR3 DNA sequence: TGTGCCAGCAGTCCCGGGAGAATCAGCTCCTATAATTCACCCCTCCACTTT. Translation: CASSPGRISSYNSPLHF.

The J gene is TRBJ2-1, the V gene TRBV24-1; TRBD2 might be the D (6 bases). CDR3 size: 17 residues. Trimming took off 5 bases at V and 2 bases at J, with 18 bases between the two ends. Germline V gene data show CDR1 as KGHDR and CDR2 as SFDVKD. The CDR3 bases are TGTGCCACCAGTGGTGTTGCGGGGACGAGGACCTACAATGAGCAGTTCTTC. Translation: CATSGVAGTRTYNEQFF.

The chain joins TRBV5-1 to TRBJ1-1, with D maybe TRBD1 (5 bases). Germline V CDR1 and CDR2: SGHRS, YFSETQ. Trimming shortened V by 4 bases and J by 1 base, and 14 bases separated the two germline ends. The CDR3 is made up of 15 amino acids. The CDR3 coding sequence is TGCGCCAGCAGCAACCTTTCAGGGAAGAACACTGAAGCTTTCTTT. Its translation is CASSNLSGKNTEAFF.

The J gene is TRBJ2-5, the V gene TRBV5-1; 7 bases fit TRBD1. From germline, CDR1 is SGHRS and CDR2 YFSETQ. CDR3 length: 14 amino acids. V trimming: 2 bases; J trimming: 3 bases; junction bases outside the gene matches: 4. The CDR3 DNA reads as TGCGCCAGCAGCTTCGGGACAGTAGAAGAGACCCAGTACTTC. Amino acid sequence: CASSFGTVEETQYF.

The chain has TRBV12-3 or TRBV12-4 and TRBJ1-2; D gene unclear. Trimming cost V 0 bases and J 7 bases, with 9 bases left between them. The CDR3 is 13 residues long. The CDR3 reads CASSLAPAGGYTF. The CDR3 DNA is TGTGCCAGCAGTTTAGCCCCAGCAGGTGGCTACACCTTC.

The chain combines TRBV20-1 with TRBJ2-3; 9 positions match TRBD2. The germline gives CDR1 DFQATT, CDR2 SNEGSKA (reference sequence). J lost 2 bases, V lost 2 bases, and 2 bases had no gene match. CDR3 length: 14 amino acids. The CDR3 bases are TGCAGTGCTAGACTAGCGGGGAACACAGATACGCAGTATTTT. Protein sequence: CSARLAGNTDTQYF.

There are a few counts of this clonotype. The rearrangement joins TRBV11-2 to TRBJ2-5; 8 bases match TRBD1. The germline V gene encodes CDR1 SGHAT and CDR2 FQNNGV. The CDR3 has 18 amino acids. The trim removed 3 bases at V and 2 bases at J, leaving 14 bases unmatched. CDR3 sequence (DNA): TGTGCCAGCAGCTTTGGAATGCCCGGGGACAGGCCGCAAGAGACCCAGTACTTC. Encoded protein: CASSFGMPGDRPQETQYF.